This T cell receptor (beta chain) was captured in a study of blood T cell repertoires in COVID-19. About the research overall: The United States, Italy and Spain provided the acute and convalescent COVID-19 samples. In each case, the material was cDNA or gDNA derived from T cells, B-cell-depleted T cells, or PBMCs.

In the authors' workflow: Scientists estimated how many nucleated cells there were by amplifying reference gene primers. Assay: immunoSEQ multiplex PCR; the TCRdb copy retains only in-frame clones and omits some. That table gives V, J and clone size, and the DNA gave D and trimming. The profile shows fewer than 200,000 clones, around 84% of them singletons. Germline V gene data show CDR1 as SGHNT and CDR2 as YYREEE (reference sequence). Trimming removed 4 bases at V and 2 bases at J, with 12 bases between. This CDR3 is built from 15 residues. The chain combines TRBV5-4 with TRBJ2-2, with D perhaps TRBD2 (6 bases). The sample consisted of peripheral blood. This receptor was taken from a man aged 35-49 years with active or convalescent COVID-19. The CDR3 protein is CASSGGLLNTGELFF. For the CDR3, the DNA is TGTGCCAGCAGCGGGGGACTCCTAAACACCGGGGAGCTGTTTTTT.